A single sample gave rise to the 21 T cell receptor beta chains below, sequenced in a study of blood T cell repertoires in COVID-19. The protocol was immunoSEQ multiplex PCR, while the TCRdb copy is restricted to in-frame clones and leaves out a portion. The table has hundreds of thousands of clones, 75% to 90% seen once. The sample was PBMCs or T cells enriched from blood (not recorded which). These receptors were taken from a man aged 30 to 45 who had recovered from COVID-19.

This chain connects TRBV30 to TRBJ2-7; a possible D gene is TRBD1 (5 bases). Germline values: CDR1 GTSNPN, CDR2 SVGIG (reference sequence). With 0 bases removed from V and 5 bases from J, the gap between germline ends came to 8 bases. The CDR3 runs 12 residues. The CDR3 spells CAWSVQEHEQYF. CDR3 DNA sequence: TGTGCCTGGAGTGTACAGGAACACGAGCAGTACTTC.

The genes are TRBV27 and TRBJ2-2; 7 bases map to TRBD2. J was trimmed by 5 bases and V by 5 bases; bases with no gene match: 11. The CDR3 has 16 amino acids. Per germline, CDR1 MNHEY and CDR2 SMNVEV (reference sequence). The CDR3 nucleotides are TGTGCCAGCAGTGCCAGGGAGGGAGCGTGGACCGGGGAGCTGTTTTTT. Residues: CASSAREGAWTGELFF.

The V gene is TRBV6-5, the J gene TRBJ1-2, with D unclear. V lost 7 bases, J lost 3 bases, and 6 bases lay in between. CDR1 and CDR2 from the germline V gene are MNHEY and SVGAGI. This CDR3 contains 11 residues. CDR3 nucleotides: TGTGCCAGCACTCGGTACTATGGCTACACCTTC. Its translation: CASTRYYGYTF.

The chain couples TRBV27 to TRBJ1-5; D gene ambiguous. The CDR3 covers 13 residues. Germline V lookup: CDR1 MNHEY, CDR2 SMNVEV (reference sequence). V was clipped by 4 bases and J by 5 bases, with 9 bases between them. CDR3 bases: TGTGCCAGCAGTTCGGCGGGTCATCAGCCCCAGCATTTT. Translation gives CASSSAGHQPQHF.

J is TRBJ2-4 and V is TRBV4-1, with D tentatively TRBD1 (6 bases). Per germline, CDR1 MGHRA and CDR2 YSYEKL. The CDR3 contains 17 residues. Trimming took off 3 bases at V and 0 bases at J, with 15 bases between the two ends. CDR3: CASSQSRQELAKNIQYF. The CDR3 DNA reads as TGCGCCAGCAGCCAGTCCCGACAGGAACTAGCCAAAAACATTCAGTACTTC.

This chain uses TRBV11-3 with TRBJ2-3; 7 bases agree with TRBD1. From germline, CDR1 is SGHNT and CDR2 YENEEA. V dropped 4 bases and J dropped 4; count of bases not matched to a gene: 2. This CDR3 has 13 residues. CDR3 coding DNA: TGTGCCAGCAGCTACAGGGGCGCAGATACGCAGTATTTT. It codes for CASSYRGADTQYF.

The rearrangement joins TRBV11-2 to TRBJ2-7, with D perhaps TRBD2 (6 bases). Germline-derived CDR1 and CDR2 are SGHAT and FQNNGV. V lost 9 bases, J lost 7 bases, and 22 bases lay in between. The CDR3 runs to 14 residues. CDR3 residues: CARMDYYKVGEQYF. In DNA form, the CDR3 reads TGTGCCAGGATGGACTATTATAAGGTCGGGGAGCAGTACTTC. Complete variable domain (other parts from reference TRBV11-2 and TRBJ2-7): EAGVAQSPRYKIIEKRQSVAFWCNPISGHATLYWYQQILGQGPKLLIQFQNNGVVDDSQLPKDRFSAERLKGVDSTLKIQPAKLEDSAVYLCARMDYYKVGEQYFGPGTRLTVT.

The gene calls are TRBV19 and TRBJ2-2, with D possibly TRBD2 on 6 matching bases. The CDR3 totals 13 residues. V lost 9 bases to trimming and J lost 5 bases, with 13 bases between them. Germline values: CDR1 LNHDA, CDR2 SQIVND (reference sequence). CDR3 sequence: CASSLGRTGELFF. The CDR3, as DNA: TGTGCCAGCAGTTTGGGGAGGACCGGGGAGCTGTTTTTT.

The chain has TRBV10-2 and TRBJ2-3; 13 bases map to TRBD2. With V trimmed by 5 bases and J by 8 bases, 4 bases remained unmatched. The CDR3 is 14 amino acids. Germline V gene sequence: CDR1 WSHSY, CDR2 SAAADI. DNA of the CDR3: TGCGCCAGCAGTCCGGGACTAGCGGGATCTACGCAGTATTTT. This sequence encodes CASSPGLAGSTQYF.

The CDR3 DNA reads as TGTGCCAGCAGCCAAGAGACAGGGAGACTCTATGGCTACACCTTC. Its translation is CASSQETGRLYGYTF. The chain is built from TRBV3-1 (or the pseudogene TRBV3-2) and TRBJ1-2; 7 positions match TRBD1. The length of the CDR3 is 15 residues. Trimming removed 0 bases from V and 4 bases from J; junction bases left unmatched: 5. Germline CDR1 is LGHDT and CDR2 is YNNKEL (reference sequence).

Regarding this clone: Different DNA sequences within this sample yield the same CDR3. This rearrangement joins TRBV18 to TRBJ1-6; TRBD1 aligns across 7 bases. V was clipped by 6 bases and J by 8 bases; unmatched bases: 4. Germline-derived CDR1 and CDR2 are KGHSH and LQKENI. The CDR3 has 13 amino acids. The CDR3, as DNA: TGTGCCAGCTCTCCCACAGGGGATTCACCCCTCCACTTT. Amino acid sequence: CASSPTGDSPLHF.

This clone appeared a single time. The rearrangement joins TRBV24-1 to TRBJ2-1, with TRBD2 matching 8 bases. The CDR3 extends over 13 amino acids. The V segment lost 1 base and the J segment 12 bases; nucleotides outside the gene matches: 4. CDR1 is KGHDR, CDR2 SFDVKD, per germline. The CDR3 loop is CATSDLGTSWQFF. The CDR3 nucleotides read TGTGCCACCAGTGATTTAGGGACTAGTTGGCAGTTCTTC.

The CDR3 sequence is CASSSSGGSYEQYF. The DNA for the CDR3 is TGTGCCAGCAGCTCCAGCGGGGGCTCCTACGAGCAGTACTTC. The rearrangement uses TRBV7-3 and TRBJ2-7; the match to TRBD2 covers 8 bases. Germline-derived CDR1 and CDR2 are SGHTA and FQGTGA. There are 14 residues in the CDR3. V gave up 4 bases and J gave up 0 bases; unmatched junction bases: 2.

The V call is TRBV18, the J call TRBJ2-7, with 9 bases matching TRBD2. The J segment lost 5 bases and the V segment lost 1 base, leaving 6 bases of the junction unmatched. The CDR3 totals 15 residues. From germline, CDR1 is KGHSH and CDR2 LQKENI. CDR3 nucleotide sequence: TGTGCCAGCTCACCACGGCGGGAGGGCCTCAACGAGCAGTACTTC. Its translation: CASSPRREGLNEQYF.

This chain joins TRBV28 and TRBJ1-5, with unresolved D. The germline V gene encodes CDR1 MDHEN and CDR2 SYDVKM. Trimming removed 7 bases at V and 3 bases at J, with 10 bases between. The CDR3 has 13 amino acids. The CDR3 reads CASKVGDNQPQHF. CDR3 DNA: TGTGCCAGCAAAGTTGGAGACAATCAGCCCCAGCATTTT.

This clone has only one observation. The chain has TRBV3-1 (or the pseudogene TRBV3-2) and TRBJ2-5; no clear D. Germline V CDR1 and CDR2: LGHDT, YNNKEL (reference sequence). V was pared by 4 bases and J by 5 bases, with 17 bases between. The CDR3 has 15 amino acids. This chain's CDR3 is CASSRPTTVGETQYF. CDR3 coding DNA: TGTGCCAGCAGCCGGCCGACAACGGTGGGCGAGACCCAGTACTTC.

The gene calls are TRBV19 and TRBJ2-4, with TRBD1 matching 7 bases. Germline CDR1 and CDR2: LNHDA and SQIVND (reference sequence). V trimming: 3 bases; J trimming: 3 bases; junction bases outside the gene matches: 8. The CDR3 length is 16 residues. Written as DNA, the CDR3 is TGTGCCAGTAGTATGAAGGGACAGCTGGGCAAAAACATTCAGTACTTC. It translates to CASSMKGQLGKNIQYF.

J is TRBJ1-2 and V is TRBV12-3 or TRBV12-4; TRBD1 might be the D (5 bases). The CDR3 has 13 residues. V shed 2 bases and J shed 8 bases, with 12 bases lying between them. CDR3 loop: CASSLSGRAGYTF. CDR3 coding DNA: TGTGCCAGCAGTTTATCGGGCAGGGCGGGCTACACCTTC.

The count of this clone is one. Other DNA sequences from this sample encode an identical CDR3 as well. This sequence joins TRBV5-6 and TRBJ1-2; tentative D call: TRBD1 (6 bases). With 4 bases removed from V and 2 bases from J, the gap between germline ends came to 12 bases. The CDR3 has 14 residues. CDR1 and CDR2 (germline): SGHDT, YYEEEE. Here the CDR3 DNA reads TGTGCCAGCAGCCTTACAGGGACGAACTATGGCTACACCTTC. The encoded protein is CASSLTGTNYGYTF.

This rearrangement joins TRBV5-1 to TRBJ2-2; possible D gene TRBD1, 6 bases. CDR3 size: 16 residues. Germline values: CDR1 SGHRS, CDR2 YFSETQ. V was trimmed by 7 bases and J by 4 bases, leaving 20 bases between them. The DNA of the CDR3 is TGCGCCAGCCGAGCCGCAACAGGGTCCCCCACCGGGGAGCTGTTTTTT. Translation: CASRAATGSPTGELFF.

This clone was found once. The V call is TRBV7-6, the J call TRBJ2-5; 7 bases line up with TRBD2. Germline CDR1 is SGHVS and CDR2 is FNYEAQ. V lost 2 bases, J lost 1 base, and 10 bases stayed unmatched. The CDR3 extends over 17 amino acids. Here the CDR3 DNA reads TGTGCCAGCAGCTTAATCTCCGGGGGGACCGGCCAAGAGACCCAGTACTTC. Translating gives CASSLISGGTGQETQYF. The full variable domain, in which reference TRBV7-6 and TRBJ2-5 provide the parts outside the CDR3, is GAGVSQSPRYKVTKRGQDVALRCDPISGHVSLYWYRQALGQGPEFLTYFNYEAQQDKSGLPNDRFSAERPEGSISTLTIQRTEQRDSAMYRCASSLISGGTGQETQYFGPGTRLLVL.